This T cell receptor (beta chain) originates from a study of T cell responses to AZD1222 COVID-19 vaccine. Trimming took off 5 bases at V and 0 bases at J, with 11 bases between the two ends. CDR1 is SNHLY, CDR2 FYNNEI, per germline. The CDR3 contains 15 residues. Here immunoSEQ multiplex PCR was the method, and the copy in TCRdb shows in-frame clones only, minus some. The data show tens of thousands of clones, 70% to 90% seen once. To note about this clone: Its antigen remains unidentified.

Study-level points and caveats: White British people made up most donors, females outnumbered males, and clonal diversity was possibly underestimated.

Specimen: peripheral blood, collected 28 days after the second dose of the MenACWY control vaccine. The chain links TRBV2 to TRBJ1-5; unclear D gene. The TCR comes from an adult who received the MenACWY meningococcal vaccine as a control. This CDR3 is CASSQRPNSNQPQHF. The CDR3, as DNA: TGTGCCAGCAGTCAAAGGCCGAATAGCAATCAGCCCCAGCATTTT. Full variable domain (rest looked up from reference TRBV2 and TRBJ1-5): EPEVTQTPSHQVTQMGQEVILRCVPISNHLYFYWYRQILGQKVEFLVSFYNNEISEKSEIFDDQFSVERPDGSNFTLKIRSTKLEDSAMYFCASSQRPNSNQPQHFGDGTRLSIL.